A single sample is the source of the 14 T cell receptor beta chains below, sequenced in a study of blood T cells in healthy people across ages. A second PCR, run for roughly 7 to 11 cycles, used a sample-barcoded 5' primer plus a J-beta primer mix. TCRdb re-analysed the 5' RACE reads in MiXCR, keeping a single row per CDR3 protein. Altogether about 810,000 distinct CDR3 sequences are present, around 36% being singletons, with the ten largest covering 10% to 15%. Source material: blood. Source of these receptors: a man aged 18 to 30 in good health.

The table lists this clonotype with a few counts. The chain joins TRBV5-5 to TRBJ1-6; D call uncertain. The CDR3 contains 13 residues. With 4 bases removed from V and 10 bases from J, the gap between germline ends came to 12 bases. Germline CDR1 SGHKS, CDR2 YYEKEE (reference sequence). The CDR3 DNA reads as TGTGCCAGCAGCCTAGCCAACAACTCACCCCTCCACTTT. Translation gives CASSLANNSPLHF.

A few counts support this clonotype. This sequence joins TRBV14 and TRBJ1-2; 7 nucleotides align to TRBD1. The V and J ends lost 0 bases and 5 bases, in that order; junction bases with no gene match: 12. Looked up from germline, CDR1 is SGHDN and CDR2 is FVKESK. The length of the CDR3 is 17 residues. The CDR3 DNA is TGTGCCAGCAGCCAAGATGCAGGGGGTCGAAACAGTTATGGCTACACCTTC. Translated: CASSQDAGGRNSYGYTF. Based on the CDR3 plus reference TRBV14 and TRBJ1-2, the full variable domain is EAGVTQFPSHSVIEKGQTVTLRCDPISGHDNLYWYRRVMGKEIKFLLHFVKESKQDESGMPNNRFLAERTGGTYSTLKVQPAELEDSGVYFCASSQDAGGRNSYGYTFGSGTRLTVV.

The rearrangement uses TRBV6-4 and TRBJ2-7; D may be TRBD2 (6 bases). CDR1 MRHNA and CDR2 SNTAGT come from the germline V gene. Trimming removed 0 bases at V and 6 bases at J, with 15 bases between. The CDR3 consists of 15 residues. In DNA, the CDR3 is TGTGCCAGCAGTGACTCGCCCGGACTAAATTCCGAGCAGTACTTC. It translates to CASSDSPGLNSEQYF.

This chain joins TRBV10-3 and TRBJ2-6, with D hard to call. CDR3 length: 14 amino acids. Germline assignment: CDR1 ENHRY and CDR2 SYGVKD. Trimming removed 2 bases from V and 2 bases from J, with 4 bases in between. Here the CDR3 reads CAISEGPGANVLTF. The CDR3 nucleotides are TGTGCCATCAGTGAGGGGCCTGGGGCCAACGTCCTGACTTTC.

This clonotype turned up a few times. This chain uses TRBV9 with TRBJ1-2, with D hard to call. The germline gives CDR1 SGDLS, CDR2 YYNGEE. The CDR3 sequence is 18 residues long. Trimming stripped 0 bases from V and 3 bases from J, with 21 bases between. CDR3 residues: CASSVEEGFSPPDYGYTF. CDR3 nucleotides: TGTGCCAGCAGCGTAGAGGAGGGTTTCTCCCCCCCGGACTATGGCTACACCTTC.

This clonotype was observed once. At one end, the junction sequence differs from germline, possibly due to a read error. J is TRBJ1-5 and V is TRBV29-1; possible D gene TRBD1, 6 bases. This CDR3 spans 13 amino acids. Germline CDR1 SQVTM, CDR2 ANQGSEA. This chain's CDR3 is CSVGTESNQPRHF. CDR3 bases: TGCAGCGTTGGGACAGAGAGCAATCAGCCCCGGCATTTT.

Here the CDR3 DNA reads TGTGCCAGCAGCCTACAGGGGTCAGATACGCAGTATTTT. Translated, it gives CASSLQGSDTQYF. This chain uses TRBV7-2 with TRBJ2-3; 7 bases agree with TRBD1. CDR3 length: 13 residues. V gave up 5 bases and J gave up 4 bases; unmatched junction bases: 3. Germline V CDR1 and CDR2: SGHTA, FQGNSA.

The chain carries TRBV27 and TRBJ2-2, with D tentatively TRBD2 (5 bases). The CDR3 extends over 17 amino acids. Germline CDR1 reads MNHEY; CDR2 reads SMNVEV (reference sequence). The ends were cut back, 5 bases at V and 1 base at J, with 17 bases in the middle. CDR3 sequence: CASSPLRTGQNTGELFF. The CDR3, as DNA: TGTGCCAGCAGTCCCTTGCGGACTGGGCAGAACACCGGGGAGCTGTTTTTT.

This clonotype was detected ten times or more. J is TRBJ2-5 and V is TRBV14; no firm D call. With 5 bases removed from V and 2 bases from J, the gap between germline ends came to 9 bases. Per germline, CDR1 SGHDN and CDR2 FVKESK. This CDR3 region has 13 residues. DNA for the CDR3: TGTGCCAGCAGCATTAGAACACAAGAGACCCAGTACTTC. This sequence encodes CASSIRTQETQYF.

This chain uses TRBV5-1 with TRBJ2-5, with D possibly TRBD1 on 6 matching bases. CDR3 length: 15 residues. Trimming took 3 bases from V and 11 from J, leaving 23 bases between them. The germline V gene has CDR1 SGHRS and CDR2 YFSETQ. The CDR3 is CASSSGATENNEQYF. The CDR3 coding sequence is TGCGCCAGCAGCTCAGGGGCAACTGAAAACAATGAGCAGTACTTC.

The rearrangement uses TRBV12-3 or TRBV12-4 and TRBJ2-1; the match to TRBD1 covers 7 bases. CDR3 size: 14 residues. V was clipped by 8 bases and J by 5 bases; unmatched bases: 9. As DNA, the CDR3 is TGTGCCAGCGAGAAACAGGGGCGCAACAATGAGCAGTTCTTC. It specifies CASEKQGRNNEQFF.

A few counts support this clonotype. V is TRBV28 and J is TRBJ1-5; D might be TRBD1 (5 bases). Trimming shortened V by 5 bases and J by 3 bases, and 11 bases separated the two germline ends. The germline gives CDR1 MDHEN, CDR2 SYDVKM. This CDR3 has 14 amino acids. The chain's CDR3 is CASSPDSNNQPQHF. CDR3 bases: TGTGCCAGCAGTCCCGACAGCAACAATCAGCCCCAGCATTTT.

A word on this clonotype: The junction departs from the called germline gene at one end, perhaps through a read error. The CDR3 protein is CTSSPRYNERAFF. The DNA for the CDR3 is TGCACCAGCAGCCCCCGGTACAACGAAAGAGCTTTCTTT. This chain links TRBV4-1 with TRBJ1-1; no clear D gene. CDR1 MGHRA and CDR2 YSYEKL come from the germline V gene. The CDR3 is 13 residues long.

The sample holds a few counts of this clonotype. The CDR3 nucleotides read TGTGCCAGCAGCATTCCGGGACTAGGGGATACGCAGTATTTT. Its protein is CASSIPGLGDTQYF. The gene calls are TRBV7-9 and TRBJ2-3; TRBD2 matches 8 bases. The CDR3 has 14 amino acids. The germline V gene has CDR1 SEHNR and CDR2 FQNEAQ (reference sequence). Trimming cost V 5 bases and J 6 bases; bases outside gene matches: 7.